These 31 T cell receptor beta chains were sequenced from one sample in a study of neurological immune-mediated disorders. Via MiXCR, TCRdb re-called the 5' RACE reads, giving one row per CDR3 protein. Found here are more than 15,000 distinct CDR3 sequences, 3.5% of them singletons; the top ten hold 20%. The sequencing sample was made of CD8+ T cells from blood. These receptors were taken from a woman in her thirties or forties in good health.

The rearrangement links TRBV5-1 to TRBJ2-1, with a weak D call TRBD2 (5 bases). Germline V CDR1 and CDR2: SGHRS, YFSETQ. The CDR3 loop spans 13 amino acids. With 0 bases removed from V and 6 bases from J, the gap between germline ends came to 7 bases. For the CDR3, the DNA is TGCGCCAGCAGCTTGGCTAGCTCCAATGAGCAGTTCTTC. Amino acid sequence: CASSLASSNEQFF.

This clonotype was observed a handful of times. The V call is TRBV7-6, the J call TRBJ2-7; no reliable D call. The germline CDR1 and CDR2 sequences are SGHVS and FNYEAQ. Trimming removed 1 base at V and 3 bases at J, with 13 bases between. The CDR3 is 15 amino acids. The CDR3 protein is CASSLESTLNYEQYF. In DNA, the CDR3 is TGTGCCAGCAGCTTAGAATCCACCCTCAACTACGAGCAGTACTTC.

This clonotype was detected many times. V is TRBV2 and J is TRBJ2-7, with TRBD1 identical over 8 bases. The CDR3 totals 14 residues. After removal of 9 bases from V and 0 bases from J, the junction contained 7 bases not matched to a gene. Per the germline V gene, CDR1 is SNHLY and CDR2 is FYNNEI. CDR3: CARGQAMGSYEQYF. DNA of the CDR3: TGTGCCAGGGGACAGGCAATGGGCTCCTACGAGCAGTACTTC.

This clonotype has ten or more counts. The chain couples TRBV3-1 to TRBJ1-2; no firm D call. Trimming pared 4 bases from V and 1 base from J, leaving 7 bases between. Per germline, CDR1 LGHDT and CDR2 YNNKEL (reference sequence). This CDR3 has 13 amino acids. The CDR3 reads CASSPGLNYGYTF. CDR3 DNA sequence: TGTGCCAGCAGCCCCGGACTTAACTATGGCTACACCTTC.

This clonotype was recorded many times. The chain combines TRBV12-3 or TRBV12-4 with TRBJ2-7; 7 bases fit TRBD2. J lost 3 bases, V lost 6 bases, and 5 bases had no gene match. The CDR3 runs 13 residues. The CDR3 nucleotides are TGTGCCAGCAGGGGAGGGGACCACTACGAGCAGTACTTC. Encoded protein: CASRGGDHYEQYF.

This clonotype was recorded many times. CDR3 coding DNA: TGCAGTGCTGGACTAGCGGGATGGGGGGATGAGCAGTTCTTC. This codes for CSAGLAGWGDEQFF. This chain connects TRBV20-1 to TRBJ2-1; 12 positions agree with TRBD2. V was clipped by 5 bases and J by 8 bases; unmatched bases: 7. The CDR3 has 14 residues. Per the germline V gene, CDR1 is DFQATT and CDR2 is SNEGSKA (reference sequence).

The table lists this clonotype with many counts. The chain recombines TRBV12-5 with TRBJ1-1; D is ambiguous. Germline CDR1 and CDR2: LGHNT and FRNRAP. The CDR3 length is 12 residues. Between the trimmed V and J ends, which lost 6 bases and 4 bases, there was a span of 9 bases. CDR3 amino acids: CASGRGSTEAFF. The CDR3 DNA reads TGTGCTAGTGGCCGTGGGTCCACTGAAGCTTTCTTT.

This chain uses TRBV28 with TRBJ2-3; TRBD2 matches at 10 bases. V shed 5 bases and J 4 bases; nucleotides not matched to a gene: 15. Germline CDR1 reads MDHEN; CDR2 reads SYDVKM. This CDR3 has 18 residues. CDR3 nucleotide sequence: TGTGCCAGCAGTCCCGCCGGGACTAGCGAGGGTGGGCCAGATACGCAGTATTTT. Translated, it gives CASSPAGTSEGGPDTQYF.

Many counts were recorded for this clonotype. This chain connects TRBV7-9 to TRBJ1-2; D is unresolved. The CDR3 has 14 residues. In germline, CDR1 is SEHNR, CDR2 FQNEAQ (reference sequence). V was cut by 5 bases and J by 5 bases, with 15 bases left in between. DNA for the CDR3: TGTGCCAGCAGCCCCGGTTTCGAGGGTTATGGCTACACCTTC. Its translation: CASSPGFEGYGYTF.

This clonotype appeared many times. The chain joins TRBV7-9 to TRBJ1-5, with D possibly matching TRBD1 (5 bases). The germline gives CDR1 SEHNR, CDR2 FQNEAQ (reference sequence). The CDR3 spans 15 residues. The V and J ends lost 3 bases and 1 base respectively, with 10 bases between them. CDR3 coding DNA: TGTGCCAGCAGCTTGGGGGAACTCAGCAATCAGCCCCAGCATTTT. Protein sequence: CASSLGELSNQPQHF.

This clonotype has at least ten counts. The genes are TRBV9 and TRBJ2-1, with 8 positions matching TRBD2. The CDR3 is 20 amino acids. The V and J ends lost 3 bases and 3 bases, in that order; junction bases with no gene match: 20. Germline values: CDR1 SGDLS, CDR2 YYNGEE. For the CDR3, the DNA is TGTGCCAGCAGCGGTACTTCGGCCCGTCGGGGGACTAGAGTCTACAATGAGCAGTTCTTC. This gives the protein CASSGTSARRGTRVYNEQFF. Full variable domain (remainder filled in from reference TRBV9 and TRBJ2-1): DSGVTQTPKHLITATGQRVTLRCSPRSGDLSVYWYQQSLDQGLQFLIQYYNGEERAKGNILERFSAQQFPDLHSELNLSSLELGDSALYFCASSGTSARRGTRVYNEQFFGPGTRLTVL.

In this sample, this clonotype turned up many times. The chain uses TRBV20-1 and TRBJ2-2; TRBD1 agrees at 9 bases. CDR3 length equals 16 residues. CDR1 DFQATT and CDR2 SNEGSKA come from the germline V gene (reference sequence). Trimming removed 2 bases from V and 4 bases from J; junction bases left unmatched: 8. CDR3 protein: CSARPYKTGGTGELFF. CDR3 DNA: TGCAGTGCTAGACCATATAAGACAGGGGGCACCGGGGAGCTGTTTTTT.

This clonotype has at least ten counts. The CDR3 is CASRPDLTSHEQYF. CDR3 sequence (DNA): TGTGCCAGCAGACCCGACCTGACCAGCCACGAGCAGTACTTC. The chain combines TRBV6-5 with TRBJ2-7; D remains unclear. CDR3 length: 14 amino acids. Trimming pared 6 bases from V and 5 bases from J, leaving 17 bases between. Germline values: CDR1 MNHEY, CDR2 SVGAGI.

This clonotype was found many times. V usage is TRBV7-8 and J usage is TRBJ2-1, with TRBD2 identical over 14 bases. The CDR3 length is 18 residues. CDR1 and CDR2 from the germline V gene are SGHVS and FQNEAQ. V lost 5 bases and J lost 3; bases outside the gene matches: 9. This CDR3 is CASSPGTSGGEGYNEQFF. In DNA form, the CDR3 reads TGTGCCAGCAGCCCCGGGACTAGCGGGGGAGAAGGCTACAATGAGCAGTTCTTC.

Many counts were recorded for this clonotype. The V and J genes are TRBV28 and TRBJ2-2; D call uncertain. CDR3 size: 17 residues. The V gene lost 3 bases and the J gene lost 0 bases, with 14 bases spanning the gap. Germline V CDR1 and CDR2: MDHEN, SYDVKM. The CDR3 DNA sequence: TGTGCCAGCAGTTTCCCGGCGACACGCGCGAACACCGGGGAGCTGTTTTTT. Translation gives CASSFPATRANTGELFF.

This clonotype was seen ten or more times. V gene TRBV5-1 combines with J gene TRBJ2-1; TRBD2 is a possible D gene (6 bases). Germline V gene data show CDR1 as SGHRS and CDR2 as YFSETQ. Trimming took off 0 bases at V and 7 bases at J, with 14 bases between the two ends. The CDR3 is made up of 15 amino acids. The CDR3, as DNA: TGCGCCAGCAGCTTGGCCGGGGGTAGGAATAATGAGCAGTTCTTC. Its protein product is CASSLAGGRNNEQFF. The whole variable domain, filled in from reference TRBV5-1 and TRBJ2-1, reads KAGVTQTPRYLIKTRGQQVTLSCSPISGHRSVSWYQQTPGQGLQFLFEYFSETQRNKGNFPGRFSGRQFSNSRSEMNVSTLELGDSALYLCASSLAGGRNNEQFFGPGTRLTVL.

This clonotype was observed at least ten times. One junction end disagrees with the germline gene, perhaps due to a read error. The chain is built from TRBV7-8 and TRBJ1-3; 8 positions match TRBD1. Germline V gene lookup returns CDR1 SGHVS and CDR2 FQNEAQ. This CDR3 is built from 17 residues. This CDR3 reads CASTVSGTGNSENTIYF. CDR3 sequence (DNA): TGTGCCAGCACCGTATCGGGGACAGGAAATTCTGAAAACACCATATATTTT.

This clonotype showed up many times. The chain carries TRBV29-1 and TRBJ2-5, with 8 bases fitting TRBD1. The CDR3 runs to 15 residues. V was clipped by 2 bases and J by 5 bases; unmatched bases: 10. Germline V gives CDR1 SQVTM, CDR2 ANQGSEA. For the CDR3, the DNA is TGCAGCGTTGAATCTCAGGGGGCGGTACGGGAGACCCAGTACTTC. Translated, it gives CSVESQGAVRETQYF.

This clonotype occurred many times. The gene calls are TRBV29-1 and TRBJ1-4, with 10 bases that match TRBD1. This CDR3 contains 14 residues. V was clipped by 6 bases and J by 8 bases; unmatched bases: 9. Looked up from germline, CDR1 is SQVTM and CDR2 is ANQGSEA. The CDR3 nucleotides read TGCAGCGTCCCTGATGGGACAGGGGTGGAAAAACTGTTTTTT. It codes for CSVPDGTGVEKLFF.

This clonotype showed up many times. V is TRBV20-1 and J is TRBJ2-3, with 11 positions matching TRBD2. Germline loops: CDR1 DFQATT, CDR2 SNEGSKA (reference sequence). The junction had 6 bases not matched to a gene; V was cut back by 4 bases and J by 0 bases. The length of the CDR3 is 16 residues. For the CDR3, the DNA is TGCAGTGCTACCTCCTGGACTAGCGGGAGCACAGATACGCAGTATTTT. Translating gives CSATSWTSGSTDTQYF.

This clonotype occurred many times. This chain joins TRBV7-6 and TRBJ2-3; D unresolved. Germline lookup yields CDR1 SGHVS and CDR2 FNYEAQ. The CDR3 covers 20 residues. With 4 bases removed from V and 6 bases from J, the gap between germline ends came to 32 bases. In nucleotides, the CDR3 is TGTGCCAGCAGCTCGACCACGCAACCGGGTCAAGACCTTGGTGCGGATACGCAGTATTTT. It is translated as CASSSTTQPGQDLGADTQYF.

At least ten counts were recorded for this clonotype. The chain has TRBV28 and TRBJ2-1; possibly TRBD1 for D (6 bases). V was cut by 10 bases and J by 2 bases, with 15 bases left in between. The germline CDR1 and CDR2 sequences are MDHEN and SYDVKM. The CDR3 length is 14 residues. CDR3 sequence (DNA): TGTGCCACCATGTTGGACAGAACCTACAATGAGCAGTTCTTC. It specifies CATMLDRTYNEQFF.

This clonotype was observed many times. CDR3 residues: CASSLGPGTGELFF. The CDR3 nucleotides are TGTGCCAGCAGCCTGGGACCGGGCACCGGGGAGCTGTTTTTT. J is TRBJ2-2 and V is TRBV5-6, with D perhaps assigned TRBD1 or TRBD2 (5 bases each). Germline-derived CDR1 and CDR2 are SGHDT and YYEEEE. V was shortened by 4 bases and J by 4 bases, with 11 bases between the two germline ends. This CDR3 spans 14 amino acids. The variable domain in full, with the rest retrieved from reference TRBV5-6 and TRBJ2-2, is DAGVTQSPTHLIKTRGQQVTLRCSPKSGHDTVSWYQQALGQGPQFIFQYYEEEERQRGNFPDRFSGHQFPNYSSELNVNALLLGDSALYLCASSLGPGTGELFFGEGSRLTVL.

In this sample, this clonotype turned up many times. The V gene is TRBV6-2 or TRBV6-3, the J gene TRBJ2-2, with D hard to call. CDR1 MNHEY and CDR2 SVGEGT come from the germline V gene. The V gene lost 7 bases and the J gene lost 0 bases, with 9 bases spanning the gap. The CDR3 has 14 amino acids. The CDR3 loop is CASILVANTGELFF. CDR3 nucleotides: TGTGCCAGCATTCTCGTAGCGAACACCGGGGAGCTGTTTTTT.

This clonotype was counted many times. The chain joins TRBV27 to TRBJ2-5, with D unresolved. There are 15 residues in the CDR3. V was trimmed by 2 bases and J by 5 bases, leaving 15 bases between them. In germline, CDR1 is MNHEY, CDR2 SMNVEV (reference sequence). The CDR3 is CASSLVRLGLETQYF. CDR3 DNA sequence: TGTGCCAGCAGTTTAGTCCGACTTGGGTTGGAGACCCAGTACTTC.

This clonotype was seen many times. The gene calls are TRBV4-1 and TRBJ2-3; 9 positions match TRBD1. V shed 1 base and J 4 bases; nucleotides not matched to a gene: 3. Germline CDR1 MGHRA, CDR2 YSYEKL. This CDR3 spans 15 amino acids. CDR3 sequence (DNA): TGCGCCAGCAGCCAAGTGTGGACAGGGGCAGATACGCAGTATTTT. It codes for CASSQVWTGADTQYF.

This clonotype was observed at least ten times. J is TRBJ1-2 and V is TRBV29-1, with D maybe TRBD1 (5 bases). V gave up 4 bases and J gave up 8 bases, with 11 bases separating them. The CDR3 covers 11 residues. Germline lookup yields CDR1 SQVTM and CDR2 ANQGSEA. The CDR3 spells CSVAPGQGYTF. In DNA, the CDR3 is TGCAGCGTTGCCCCGGGGCAGGGCTACACCTTC.

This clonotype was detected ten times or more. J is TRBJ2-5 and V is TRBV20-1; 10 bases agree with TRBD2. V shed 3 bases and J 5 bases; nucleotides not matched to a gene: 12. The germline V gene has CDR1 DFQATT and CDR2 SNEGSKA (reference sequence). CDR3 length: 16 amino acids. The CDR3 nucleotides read TGCAGTGCTAGCCTCGGCGCACTAGCGGGATATGAGACCCAGTACTTC. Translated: CSASLGALAGYETQYF.

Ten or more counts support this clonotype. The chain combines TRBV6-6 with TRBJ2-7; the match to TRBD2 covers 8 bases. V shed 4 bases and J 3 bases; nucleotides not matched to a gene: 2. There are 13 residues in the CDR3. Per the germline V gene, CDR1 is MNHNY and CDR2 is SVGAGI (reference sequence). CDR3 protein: CASSSTSGYEQYF. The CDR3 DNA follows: TGTGCCAGCAGTTCCACTAGCGGCTACGAGCAGTACTTC.

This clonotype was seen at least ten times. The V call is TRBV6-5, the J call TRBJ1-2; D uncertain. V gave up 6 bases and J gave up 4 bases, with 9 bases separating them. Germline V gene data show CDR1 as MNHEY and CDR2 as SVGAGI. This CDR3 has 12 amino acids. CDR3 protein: CASSPGGYGYTF. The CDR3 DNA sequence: TGTGCCAGCAGCCCCGGAGGCTATGGCTACACCTTC.

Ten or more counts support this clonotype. This CDR3 is CASSSGQGGSYEQYF. The CDR3 nucleotides are TGCGCCAGCAGCTCGGGACAGGGGGGCTCCTACGAGCAGTACTTC. V and J are TRBV5-1 and TRBJ2-7; 11 positions agree with TRBD1. Trimming took 3 bases from V and 0 from J; bases not matched to a gene: 2. The CDR3 contains 15 residues. Per the germline V gene, CDR1 is SGHRS and CDR2 is YFSETQ.